The 32 T cell receptor beta chains reported below all come from one sample, sequenced in a study of T cell repertoires in aging, cancer and after chemotherapy. Peripheral blood genomic DNA, not sorted cells or RNA, was the template. A mixed TRB-A/B primer pool amplified rearranged TRB by multiplex touch-down PCR. TCRdb redid the calling of the multiplex PCR reads with MiXCR, one entry per CDR3 protein. Here the sample spans some 14,000 distinct CDR3 sequences, 25% being singletons. Sequenced sample: blood. The receptors come from a human donor in good health.

Concerning this clonotype: Germline is not matched at one junction end, which may reflect a read error. The chain uses TRBV6-5 and TRBJ1-1; unclear D gene. The CDR3 spans 12 residues. Germline CDR1 MNHEY, CDR2 SVGAGI. The CDR3 DNA reads as TGTGCCAGCAGTGAAGCCCACACTAAAGCTTTCTTT. This codes for CASSEAHTKAFF.

This clonotype was counted a few times. The rearrangement links TRBV15 to TRBJ1-3; no definite D call. The germline CDR1 and CDR2 sequences are LNHNV and YYDKDF (reference sequence). This CDR3 is 16 amino acids long. Deletions cut 1 base from V and 0 bases from J, with 10 bases between. The CDR3 DNA is TGTGCCACCAGCAGAGGAGGTATTTACTCTGGAAACACCATATATTTT. Its translation is CATSRGGIYSGNTIYF.

This clonotype was seen only a few times. This chain connects TRBV7-2 to TRBJ1-4, with no clear D. The germline gives CDR1 SGHTA, CDR2 FQGNSA. The CDR3 sequence is 13 residues long. V gave up 5 bases and J gave up 8 bases, with 12 bases separating them. CDR3 sequence reads: CASSRTNDEKLFF. The CDR3 DNA reads TGTGCCAGCAGCCGAACTAACGACGAAAAACTGTTTTTT. Full variable domain (outside the CDR3, taken from reference TRBV7-2 and TRBJ1-4): GAGVSQSPSNKVTEKGKDVELRCDPISGHTALYWYRQSLGQGLEFLIYFQGNSAPDKSGLPSDRFSAERTGGSVSTLTIQRTQQEDSAVYLCASSRTNDEKLFFGSGTQLSVL.

V and J are TRBV20-1 and TRBJ2-1; 10 bases match TRBD1. The CDR3 runs to 16 residues. CDR1 DFQATT and CDR2 SNEGSKA come from the germline V gene (reference sequence). V lost 2 bases to trimming and J lost 1 base; unmatched junction nucleotides: 5. The CDR3 region is CSARKTGGESYNEQFF. The CDR3 nucleotides are TGCAGTGCTAGAAAGACAGGGGGCGAATCCTACAATGAGCAGTTCTTC.

This clonotype turned up a few times. V usage is TRBV7-6 and J usage is TRBJ2-7; possible D gene TRBD2, 6 bases. Germline lookup yields CDR1 SGHVS and CDR2 FNYEAQ. CDR3 length equals 15 residues. V lost 3 bases and J lost 2, with 14 bases in between. The CDR3 DNA is TGTGCCAGCAGCTTTGGTGCGGGAAAGGCCTACGAGCAGTACTTC. It encodes CASSFGAGKAYEQYF.

This clonotype was picked up a small number of times. The genes are TRBV19 and TRBJ2-5; 7 nucleotides match TRBD1. The trim removed 3 bases at V and 5 bases at J, leaving 6 bases unmatched. CDR3 length equals 14 residues. Germline values: CDR1 LNHDA, CDR2 SQIVND (reference sequence). DNA of the CDR3: TGTGCCAGTAGTATTTACAGGGGAGTGGAGACCCAGTACTTC. It is translated as CASSIYRGVETQYF.

The chain couples TRBV19 to TRBJ2-1; 12 bases are a match to TRBD2. The V gene's germline CDR1 is LNHDA and CDR2 SQIVND (reference sequence). This CDR3 has 17 residues. V shed 4 bases, J shed 4 bases, and the junction held 8 bases outside the gene matches. The CDR3 loop is CASSTSSGGAAYNEQFF. For the CDR3, the DNA is TGTGCCAGTAGTACCTCTAGCGGGGGGGCGGCATACAATGAGCAGTTCTTC.

This clonotype was observed a handful of times. The chain is built from TRBV7-9 and TRBJ1-3; no definite D call. V lost 1 base and J lost 0, with 7 bases in between. Germline V gene sequence: CDR1 SEHNR, CDR2 FQNEAQ (reference sequence). The CDR3 runs 15 residues. This CDR3 is CASSLVWDSGNTIYF. The CDR3 DNA follows: TGTGCCAGCAGCTTAGTGTGGGACTCTGGAAACACCATATATTTT.

V gene TRBV20-1 combines with J gene TRBJ2-5; 8 positions match TRBD2. The CDR3 has 15 amino acids. J lost 0 bases, V lost 4 bases, and 7 bases had no gene match. The germline V gene encodes CDR1 DFQATT and CDR2 SNEGSKA (reference sequence). In DNA, the CDR3 is TGCAGTGCTAACGGCGGAGCGGGGGACCAAGAGACCCAGTACTTC. Translated, it gives CSANGGAGDQETQYF.

This clonotype is medium-sized by share. The chain employs TRBV29-1 and TRBJ2-6, with D tentatively TRBD1 or TRBD2 (5 bases each). The ends were cut back, 6 bases at V and 2 bases at J, with 14 bases in the middle. In germline, CDR1 is SQVTM, CDR2 ANQGSEA. CDR3 size: 15 residues. The CDR3, as DNA: TGCAGCGTGAGTCTTCAGGGACCTGGGGCCAACGTCCTGACTTTC. Protein: CSVSLQGPGANVLTF.

The chain carries TRBV12-3 or TRBV12-4 and TRBJ1-2, with D maybe TRBD1 (5 bases). V lost 6 bases, J lost 8 bases, and 16 bases lay in between. The CDR3 length is 13 residues. As DNA, the CDR3 is TGTGCCAGCAGGGGGGGGTTAATAGGAGGCTACACCTTC. Amino acids: CASRGGLIGGYTF.

CDR3 sequence (DNA): TGTGCCAGCAAGGGACAGCCCAGCACCGGGGAGCTGTTTTTT. It is translated as CASKGQPSTGELFF. This chain joins TRBV14 and TRBJ2-2; 7 bases line up with TRBD1. Per germline, CDR1 SGHDN and CDR2 FVKESK. The J segment lost 4 bases and the V segment lost 7 bases, leaving 6 bases of the junction unmatched. This CDR3 contains 14 residues.

In this sample, this clonotype turned up a few times. The chain is built from TRBV19 and TRBJ1-2; 7 bases map to TRBD1. The V gene end was trimmed by 7 bases and the J gene end by 2 bases; junction bases not matched to a gene: 10. This CDR3 spans 15 amino acids. Germline-derived CDR1 and CDR2 are LNHDA and SQIVND (reference sequence). CDR3 amino acids: CASNPTGLKNYGYTF. The CDR3 coding sequence is TGTGCCAGTAACCCGACAGGGCTCAAAAACTATGGCTACACCTTC.

The chain combines TRBV15 with TRBJ2-3; 10 positions match TRBD2. J lost 4 bases, V lost 5 bases, and 6 bases had no gene match. Germline CDR1 LNHNV, CDR2 YYDKDF (reference sequence). CDR3 length equals 15 residues. DNA of the CDR3: TGTGCCACCAGCCCTAGGACTAGCGGTTCAGATACGCAGTATTTT. Its protein product is CATSPRTSGSDTQYF.

This clonotype turned up a few times. The J gene is TRBJ1-3, the V gene TRBV5-1; tentative D call: TRBD1 (6 bases). In germline, CDR1 is SGHRS, CDR2 YFSETQ. The CDR3 covers 15 residues. Trimming stripped 4 bases from V and 2 bases from J, with 13 bases between. This CDR3 is CASSVSGVTGNTIYF. The CDR3 bases are TGCGCCAGCAGCGTATCAGGGGTTACTGGAAACACCATATATTTT.

V gene TRBV7-2 combines with J gene TRBJ2-7; the D is unclear. V lost 8 bases to trimming and J lost 0 bases, with 11 bases between them. From germline, CDR1 is SGHTA and CDR2 FQGNSA. The CDR3 totals 13 residues. CDR3 nucleotides: TGTGCCAGCGAGTCTAGGGACTCCTACGAGCAGTACTTC. This codes for CASESRDSYEQYF.

The chain joins TRBV6-1 to TRBJ2-2; D remains unclear. The CDR3 consists of 17 residues. V lost 5 bases and J 3 bases, leaving 19 bases between the germline ends. Per the germline V gene, CDR1 is MNHNS and CDR2 is SASEGT. The CDR3 DNA follows: TGTGCCAGCAGTTTTGGGGTCAGCTCTCTCGACACCGGGGAGCTGTTTTTT. Translated: CASSFGVSSLDTGELFF.

This clonotype was observed a handful of times. The V gene is TRBV20-1, the J gene TRBJ2-3, with TRBD2 matching over 11 bases. Germline values: CDR1 DFQATT, CDR2 SNEGSKA (reference sequence). This CDR3 spans 18 amino acids. V dropped 0 bases and J dropped 4; count of bases not matched to a gene: 12. CDR3 DNA sequence: TGCAGTGCTAGAGACGAATTGCGACTAGCGGGGATTGCAGATACGCAGTATTTT. As protein: CSARDELRLAGIADTQYF.

V gene TRBV6-2 or TRBV6-3 combines with J gene TRBJ1-1; D possibly corresponds to TRBD1 (5 bases). CDR1 is MNHEY, CDR2 SVGEGT, per germline. Between the trimmed V and J ends, which lost 5 bases and 3 bases, there was a span of 16 bases. CDR3 length equals 15 residues. CDR3 loop: CASSEIWGGYTEAFF. CDR3 coding DNA: TGTGCCAGCAGTGAAATTTGGGGCGGGTACACTGAAGCTTTCTTT.

This clonotype has only a few counts. The chain carries TRBV20-1 and TRBJ2-3; D unresolved. CDR1 and CDR2 (germline): DFQATT, SNEGSKA (reference sequence). V dropped 1 base and J dropped 2 bases, with 7 bases sitting between them. The length of the CDR3 is 13 residues. The CDR3 DNA is TGCAGTGCTAGAGCCCAATTCACAGATACGCAGTATTTT. Its translation is CSARAQFTDTQYF.

The chain recombines TRBV25-1 with TRBJ1-1; D may be TRBD1 (5 bases). CDR1 MGHDK and CDR2 SYGVNS come from the germline V gene. V lost 6 bases to trimming and J lost 2 bases, with 13 bases between them. This CDR3 has 14 amino acids. The CDR3 DNA reads as TGTGCCAGCAGCGAAACGGGGGGAAACACTGAAGCTTTCTTT. It specifies CASSETGGNTEAFF.

This clonotype was seen more than once but under ten times. The J gene is TRBJ1-2, the V gene TRBV12-3 or TRBV12-4; TRBD1 agrees at 7 bases. J lost 12 bases, V lost 5 bases, and 6 bases had no gene match. This CDR3 is built from 11 residues. For the CDR3, the DNA is TGTGCCAGCAGTCAGACAGGGCACCACACCTTC. Its translation is CASSQTGHHTF.

This clonotype was seen just once. The chain joins TRBV4-1 to TRBJ1-2; tentative D call: TRBD1 (5 bases). The germline CDR1 and CDR2 sequences are MGHRA and YSYEKL. The CDR3 extends over 16 amino acids. V gave up 0 bases and J gave up 1 base, with 12 bases separating them. CDR3 in amino acids: CASSQEVRDSNYGYTF. As DNA, the CDR3 is TGCGCCAGCAGCCAAGAAGTTCGCGACAGTAACTATGGCTACACCTTC.

V is TRBV6-5 and J is TRBJ2-1; D unclear. Trimming took off 5 bases at V and 4 bases at J, with 6 bases between the two ends. In germline, CDR1 is MNHEY, CDR2 SVGAGI. This CDR3 region has 12 residues. The CDR3, as DNA: TGTGCCAGCAGTGAGGATTACAATGAGCAGTTCTTC. It translates to CASSEDYNEQFF.

The J gene is TRBJ1-1, the V gene TRBV19; 7 bases match TRBD1. From germline, CDR1 is LNHDA and CDR2 SQIVND (reference sequence). V was clipped by 3 bases and J by 6 bases; unmatched bases: 4. This CDR3 spans 13 amino acids. The DNA of the CDR3 is TGTGCCAGTAGTATCTCCAGGGGGTCTGAAGCTTTCTTT. The encoded protein is CASSISRGSEAFF. Using reference TRBV19 and TRBJ1-1 for the parts outside the CDR3, the full variable domain is DGGITQSPKYLFRKEGQNVTLSCEQNLNHDAMYWYRQDPGQGLRLIYYSQIVNDFQKGDIAEGYSVSREKKESFPLTVTSAQKNPTAFYLCASSISRGSEAFFGQGTRLTVV.

The chain has TRBV7-9 and TRBJ1-2; no clear D gene. V lost 1 base to trimming and J lost 3 bases, with 9 bases between them. This CDR3 is built from 14 residues. CDR1 is SEHNR and CDR2 is FQNEAQ in the germline V gene (reference sequence). The CDR3 region has the DNA TGTGCCAGCAGCTTAGAACACGGTGACTATGGCTACACCTTC. Its protein product is CASSLEHGDYGYTF. The variable domain in full, completed from reference TRBV7-9 and TRBJ1-2, reads DTGVSQNPRHKITKRGQNVTFRCDPISEHNRLYWYRQTLGQGPEFLTYFQNEAQLEKSRLLSDRFSAERPKGSFSTLEIQRTEQGDSAMYLCASSLEHGDYGYTFGSGTRLTVV.

The sample holds a few counts of this clonotype. V and J are TRBV5-1 and TRBJ2-7; 8 nucleotides match TRBD1. Losses at the gene ends were 3 bases for V and 0 bases for J; bases not matched to a gene: 5. The CDR3 covers 15 residues. Germline V gene lookup returns CDR1 SGHRS and CDR2 YFSETQ. The CDR3: CASSSGQGSSYEQYF. The CDR3 coding sequence is TGCGCCAGCAGCTCCGGACAGGGTAGCTCCTACGAGCAGTACTTC.

The V and J genes are TRBV20-1 and TRBJ2-7; 7 bases map to TRBD1. The CDR3 length is 15 residues. V lost 0 bases and J lost 7; bases outside the gene matches: 12. Germline CDR1 is DFQATT and CDR2 is SNEGSKA (reference sequence). The CDR3 DNA sequence: TGCAGTGCTAGAGATAAGAGGGGGCTTTCGTGGGAGCAGTACTTC. Translating gives CSARDKRGLSWEQYF.

The rearrangement links TRBV9 to TRBJ1-2; 7 bases align to TRBD1. The CDR3 consists of 14 residues. CDR1 is SGDLS and CDR2 is YYNGEE in the germline V gene. J gave up 3 bases and V 4 bases, and 6 bases lay outside the gene matches. CDR3 bases: TGTGCCAGCAGCTCTCATACAGGGGACTATGGCTACACCTTC. Its translation: CASSSHTGDYGYTF. Supplemented by reference TRBV9 and TRBJ1-2, the full variable domain reads DSGVTQTPKHLITATGQRVTLRCSPRSGDLSVYWYQQSLDQGLQFLIQYYNGEERAKGNILERFSAQQFPDLHSELNLSSLELGDSALYFCASSSHTGDYGYTFGSGTRLTVV.

Concerning this clonotype: A read error is possible here, since a much larger clone lies one base away. V gene TRBV20-1 combines with J gene TRBJ2-7, with 8 bases aligning to TRBD1. This CDR3 spans 15 amino acids. J gave up 6 bases and V 5 bases, and 15 bases lay outside the gene matches. Per the germline V gene, CDR1 is DFQATT and CDR2 is SNEGSKA (reference sequence). The CDR3 coding sequence is TGCAGTGCTGGTAGACCGACAGGGGTGGCGGTCGAGCAGTACTTC. Protein product: CSAGRPTGVAVEQYF.

This clonotype was observed a few times. The chain combines TRBV12-5 with TRBJ2-7; TRBD1 matches 8 bases. This CDR3 spans 11 amino acids. The ends lost 6 bases at V and 6 bases at J; junction bases unmatched: 1. Looked up from germline, CDR1 is LGHNT and CDR2 is FRNRAP. The CDR3 DNA follows: TGTGCTAGTGGCACAGGGGGCGAGCAGTACTTC. This codes for CASGTGGEQYF.

This clonotype was detected only a few times. The V gene is TRBV28, the J gene TRBJ1-3, with D possibly matching TRBD1 (5 bases). The germline V and J ends were trimmed by 2 bases and 2 bases, with 7 bases remaining between them. Germline lookup yields CDR1 MDHEN and CDR2 SYDVKM. The CDR3 is made up of 14 amino acids. In DNA, the CDR3 is TGTGCCAGCAGTTTACAGGGTCCTGGAAACACCATATATTTT. Its protein product is CASSLQGPGNTIYF. Full variable domain (missing parts from reference TRBV28 and TRBJ1-3): DVKVTQSSRYLVKRTGEKVFLECVQDMDHENMFWYRQDPGLGLRLIYFSYDVKMKEKGDIPEGYSVSREKKERFSLILESASTNQTSMYLCASSLQGPGNTIYFGEGSWLTVV.